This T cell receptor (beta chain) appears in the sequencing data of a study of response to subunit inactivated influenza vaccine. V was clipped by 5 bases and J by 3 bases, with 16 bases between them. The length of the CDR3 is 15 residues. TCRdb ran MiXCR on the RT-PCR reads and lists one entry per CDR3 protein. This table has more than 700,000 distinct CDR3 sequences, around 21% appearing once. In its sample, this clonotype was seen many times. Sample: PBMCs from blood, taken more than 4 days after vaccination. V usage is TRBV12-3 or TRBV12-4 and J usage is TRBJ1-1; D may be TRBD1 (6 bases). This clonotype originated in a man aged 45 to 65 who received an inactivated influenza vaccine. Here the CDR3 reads CASSPWTAGDTEAFF. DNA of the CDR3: TGTGCCAGCAGTCCCTGGACAGCTGGGGACACTGAAGCTTTCTTT.